Reported below is one T cell receptor beta chain. Trimming removed 4 bases from V and 3 bases from J, with 16 bases in between. The CDR3 covers 15 residues. Germline-derived CDR1 and CDR2 are SGHRS and YFSETQ. The data derive from a study of technical replicates of blood from a few donors. Measured with immunoSEQ multiplex PCR; TCRdb has only the in-frame clones, and not every one. The sample consists of around 85,000 clones, around 94% of them appearing once. The J gene is TRBJ1-1, the V gene TRBV5-1; D uncertain. Input material: T cells isolated from PBMCs. The sequence derives from a human donor in good health. CDR3 sequence reads: CASSLDGRPDTEAFF. The DNA for the CDR3 is TGCGCCAGCAGCCTGGATGGCAGGCCGGACACTGAAGCTTTCTTT.